One sample yielded the 24 T cell receptor beta chains listed below, sequenced in a study of regulatory T cells in long-lasting Graves disease. iRepertoire HTBI primers and Arm-PCR of CDR3 regions built TCR beta libraries. Using its own MiXCR run on the multiplex PCR reads, TCRdb lists one record per CDR3 protein. The repertoire holds about 380,000 distinct CDR3 sequences, with less than 20% as singletons. Noted time point: newly diagnosed GD, antithyroid drugs for less than 3 months. There was RNA extracted from PBMCs, and the TCR library was made from it. The starting material was peripheral blood mononuclear cells (PBMCs), obtained at new diagnosis, from a patient treated with antithyroid drugs. The receptors here all came from a female donor with Graves disease.

This clonotype was found many times. The genes are TRBV28 and TRBJ2-5; TRBD2 matches at 7 bases. The CDR3 is 15 amino acids. Germline assignment: CDR1 MDHEN and CDR2 SYDVKM. The J segment lost 4 bases and the V segment lost 5 bases, leaving 10 bases of the junction unmatched. The CDR3 is CASSPSGVIGETQYF. The CDR3 DNA reads TGTGCCAGCAGTCCGAGCGGGGTGATAGGAGAGACCCAGTACTTC.

This clonotype was counted a few times. Since a much larger clone is just one base distant, this may be a read error. In DNA form, the CDR3 reads TGTGCCAGCAGTGAAACGCTTCAGTTGAGTTACTATGGCTACACCTTC. The encoded protein is CASSETLQLSYYGYTF. The chain couples TRBV2 to TRBJ1-2; D remains unclear. Trimming shortened V by 2 bases and J by 3 bases, and 16 bases separated the two germline ends. The CDR3 has 16 residues. CDR1 SNHLY and CDR2 FYNNEI come from the germline V gene.

This clonotype was observed many times. The CDR3 here is CASSPGTSIYEQYF. In DNA form, the CDR3 reads TGTGCCAGTAGTCCCGGGACTAGTATCTACGAGCAGTACTTC. V is TRBV19 and J is TRBJ2-7; TRBD2 agrees at 8 bases. V shed 5 bases and J 3 bases; nucleotides not matched to a gene: 6. Per the germline V gene, CDR1 is LNHDA and CDR2 is SQIVND (reference sequence). The CDR3 loop spans 14 amino acids. Supplemented by reference TRBV19 and TRBJ2-7, the full variable domain reads DGGITQSPKYLFRKEGQNVTLSCEQNLNHDAMYWYRQDPGQGLRLIYYSQIVNDFQKGDIAEGYSVSREKKESFPLTVTSAQKNPTAFYLCASSPGTSIYEQYFGPGTRLTVT.

In its sample, this clonotype was seen a few times. This chain uses TRBV12-3 or TRBV12-4 with TRBJ1-6; D perhaps matches TRBD1 (6 bases). V lost 5 bases and J lost 7, with 15 bases in between. CDR3 length: 15 residues. For the CDR3, the DNA is TGTGCCAGCAGTGCCCAGGGGTCCGGGAATTCACCCCTCCACTTT. It is translated as CASSAQGSGNSPLHF.

This clonotype has at least ten counts. This chain joins TRBV6-1 and TRBJ2-7, with D tentatively TRBD1 (6 bases). Trimming took 6 bases from V and 3 from J, leaving 18 bases between them. Germline V CDR1 and CDR2: MNHNS, SASEGT. This CDR3 is built from 15 residues. This chain's CDR3 is CASSSDRDTHYEQYF. The CDR3 DNA follows: TGTGCCAGCAGCTCAGACCGGGACACTCACTACGAGCAGTACTTC.

This clonotype was observed a handful of times. V gene TRBV9 combines with J gene TRBJ2-1; 7 nucleotides align to TRBD1. The CDR3 runs 16 residues. CDR1 and CDR2 from the germline V gene are SGDLS and YYNGEE. Germline trimming cut 3 bases from V and 1 base from J; bases unmatched to any gene: 7. CDR3 nucleotides: TGTGCCAGCAGCGAACGAGGGGGCGGGTCCTACAATGAGCAGTTCTTC. Protein: CASSERGGGSYNEQFF.

In this sample, this clonotype turned up many times. This chain links TRBV15 with TRBJ2-7, with a weak D call TRBD2 (6 bases). Germline V lookup: CDR1 LNHNV, CDR2 YYDKDF (reference sequence). The CDR3 has 14 residues. Deletions cut 0 bases from V and 0 bases from J, with 6 bases between. CDR3 protein: CATSREGGSYEQYF. DNA of the CDR3: TGTGCCACCAGCAGAGAGGGAGGCTCCTACGAGCAGTACTTC.

In this sample, this clonotype turned up many times. This chain joins TRBV7-6 and TRBJ2-1, with a possible D match to TRBD1 (5 bases). Germline CDR1 is SGHVS and CDR2 is FNYEAQ. The CDR3 has 13 residues. With 5 bases removed from V and 8 bases from J, the gap between germline ends came to 13 bases. CDR3 amino acids: CASSGLPQDEQFF. CDR3 sequence (DNA): TGTGCCAGCAGCGGATTACCACAGGATGAGCAGTTCTTC. The whole variable domain, filled in from reference TRBV7-6 and TRBJ2-1, reads GAGVSQSPRYKVTKRGQDVALRCDPISGHVSLYWYRQALGQGPEFLTYFNYEAQQDKSGLPNDRFSAERPEGSISTLTIQRTEQRDSAMYRCASSGLPQDEQFFGPGTRLTVL.

This clonotype was observed at least ten times. V is TRBV28 and J is TRBJ2-1; TRBD2 agrees at 7 bases. V shed 1 base, J shed 10 bases, and the junction held 7 bases outside the gene matches. Germline lookup yields CDR1 MDHEN and CDR2 SYDVKM. This CDR3 has 14 amino acids. CDR3 coding DNA: TGTGCCAGCAGTTTATACGCGGGAGAGGGCGAGCAGTTCTTC. Amino acid sequence: CASSLYAGEGEQFF.

A note on this clonotype: Just one base apart from a much larger clone, this may be a read error. V and J are TRBV6-4 and TRBJ1-2; TRBD1 matches 8 bases. V was clipped by 2 bases and J by 6 bases; unmatched bases: 11. The CDR3 totals 16 residues. Looked up from germline, CDR1 is MRHNA and CDR2 is SNTAGT. The CDR3 nucleotides are TGTGCCAGCAGTGACGCTAACGACAGGGGAAATGATGGCTACACCTTC. This translates into CASSDANDRGNDGYTF.

This clonotype was picked up a small number of times. The chain links TRBV20-1 to TRBJ2-3; 12 bases match TRBD2. Losses at the gene ends were 5 bases for V and 1 base for J; bases not matched to a gene: 7. This CDR3 comprises 16 residues. CDR1 is DFQATT and CDR2 is SNEGSKA in the germline V gene (reference sequence). The CDR3 protein is CSASPRLAGGTDTQYF. The CDR3 DNA is TGCAGTGCTTCCCCACGACTAGCGGGAGGCACAGATACGCAGTATTTT.

This clonotype was seen at least ten times. The rearrangement links TRBV12-3 or TRBV12-4 to TRBJ1-1; no clear D. CDR3 length equals 15 residues. The V end lost 5 bases, the J end lost 1 base, and 14 bases lay between the germline ends. CDR3 in DNA: TGTGCCAGCAGTCCACCGGTAGCTAGGAACACTGAAGCTTTCTTT. Translating it yields CASSPPVARNTEAFF.

This clonotype appeared many times. V is TRBV19 and J is TRBJ1-1; 10 bases are a match to TRBD1. Looked up from germline, CDR1 is LNHDA and CDR2 is SQIVND (reference sequence). CDR3 length equals 14 residues. V lost 6 bases to trimming and J lost 0 bases; unmatched junction nucleotides: 1. CDR3 region: CASRGQGLNTEAFF. In DNA, the CDR3 is TGTGCCAGTAGGGGACAGGGGTTGAACACTGAAGCTTTCTTT. Full variable domain (outside the CDR3, taken from reference TRBV19 and TRBJ1-1): DGGITQSPKYLFRKEGQNVTLSCEQNLNHDAMYWYRQDPGQGLRLIYYSQIVNDFQKGDIAEGYSVSREKKESFPLTVTSAQKNPTAFYLCASRGQGLNTEAFFGQGTRLTVV.

This clonotype was counted ten times or more. The chain's CDR3 is CAWSEGQGSLEQYF. DNA of the CDR3: TGTGCCTGGAGTGAGGGACAGGGCTCCCTCGAGCAGTACTTC. The rearrangement uses TRBV30 and TRBJ2-7, with 9 bases fitting TRBD1. Trimming cost V 1 base and J 6 bases; bases outside gene matches: 7. This CDR3 is 14 amino acids long. Germline lookup yields CDR1 GTSNPN and CDR2 SVGIG (reference sequence).

At least ten counts were recorded for this clonotype. The gene calls are TRBV4-1 and TRBJ2-7; TRBD1 is a possible D gene (6 bases). The V gene lost 4 bases and the J gene lost 3 bases, with 16 bases spanning the gap. Germline values: CDR1 MGHRA, CDR2 YSYEKL. The CDR3 covers 15 residues. CDR3 amino acids: CASSLRDTIFYEQYF. The CDR3 DNA follows: TGCGCCAGCAGCCTCCGGGACACAATCTTCTACGAGCAGTACTTC.

In its sample, this clonotype was seen many times. Germline is not matched at one junction end, which may reflect a read error. J is TRBJ2-7 and V is TRBV7-3; TRBD2 might be the D (6 bases). The CDR3 runs 16 residues. Germline values: CDR1 SGHTA, CDR2 FQGTGA. CDR3 protein: CASSFTGPRLEHEQYF. CDR3 nucleotides: TGCGCCAGCAGCTTTACCGGGCCACGACTAGAGCACGAGCAGTACTTC.

In its sample, this clonotype was seen once. With a much larger clone just one base away, this may be a read error. The J gene is TRBJ2-5, the V gene TRBV5-1; D possibly corresponds to TRBD2 (6 bases). Germline assignment: CDR1 SGHRS and CDR2 YFSETQ. This CDR3 is 14 amino acids long. Trimming removed 0 bases from V and 3 bases from J, with 9 bases in between. In DNA, the CDR3 is TGCGCCAGCAGCTTGGTGGTAGCGGAAGAGACCCAGTACTTC. It translates to CASSLVVAEETQYF.

CDR3 sequence reads: CASSQDRPEEPQHF. As DNA, the CDR3 is TGCGCCAGCAGCCAAGACAGGCCCGAGGAGCCCCAGCATTTT. V usage is TRBV4-1 and J usage is TRBJ1-5, with unresolved D. The ends were cut back, 0 bases at V and 8 bases at J, with 11 bases in the middle. The CDR3 runs 14 residues. Germline V CDR1 and CDR2: MGHRA, YSYEKL.

This rearrangement joins TRBV3-1 to TRBJ2-3; D tentatively reads TRBD1 or TRBD2 (8 bases each). From germline, CDR1 is LGHDT and CDR2 YNNKEL (reference sequence). This CDR3 comprises 16 residues. Between the trimmed V and J ends, which lost 4 bases and 1 base, there was a span of 15 bases. The DNA for the CDR3 is TGTGCCAGCAGCCTATTAGCGGGACAGGGCACAGATACGCAGTATTTT. Encoded protein: CASSLLAGQGTDTQYF.

There are many counts of this clonotype. The chain recombines TRBV20-1 with TRBJ2-1; unclear D gene. Per the germline V gene, CDR1 is DFQATT and CDR2 is SNEGSKA (reference sequence). V dropped 3 bases and J dropped 6 bases, with 6 bases sitting between them. CDR3 length: 11 residues. The chain's CDR3 is CSASLLNEQFF. In DNA, the CDR3 is TGCAGTGCTAGCTTGCTCAATGAGCAGTTCTTC.

This clonotype was observed a few times. This rearrangement joins TRBV11-3 to TRBJ1-3; no firm D call. Germline CDR1 SGHNT, CDR2 YENEEA. The V end was cut by 2 bases, the J end by 8 bases, with 10 bases between. CDR3 length: 13 residues. The chain's CDR3 is CASSLRPGDTIYF. The CDR3 bases are TGTGCCAGCAGCTTAAGACCCGGTGACACCATATATTTT.

This clonotype was detected many times. Written as DNA, the CDR3 is TGTGCCAGCAGCAAGCAGGGGGGAACGGTCAATTCACCCCTCCACTTT. Protein product: CASSKQGGTVNSPLHF. The rearrangement joins TRBV3-1 to TRBJ1-6; TRBD1 aligns across 7 bases. V dropped 5 bases and J dropped 7; count of bases not matched to a gene: 11. Looked up from germline, CDR1 is LGHDT and CDR2 is YNNKEL (reference sequence). CDR3 length: 16 residues.

This clonotype occurred many times. The chain couples TRBV2 to TRBJ1-3, with no clear D. The CDR3 loop spans 12 amino acids. The V gene lost 6 bases and the J gene lost 0 bases, with 3 bases spanning the gap. The germline V gene has CDR1 SNHLY and CDR2 FYNNEI. Here the CDR3 reads CASRDSGNTIYF. CDR3 DNA: TGTGCCAGCAGGGACTCTGGAAACACCATATATTTT.

This clonotype was recorded a few times. J is TRBJ2-3 and V is TRBV27; 9 bases line up with TRBD2. Germline assignment: CDR1 MNHEY and CDR2 SMNVEV (reference sequence). The CDR3 covers 14 residues. The trim removed 5 bases at V and 11 bases at J, leaving 11 bases unmatched. This CDR3 reads CASSPGLSGGRQYF. The CDR3 DNA reads TGTGCCAGCAGTCCCGGGTTGAGCGGGGGGCGGCAGTATTTT.